A selection of T cell receptor beta chains follows, all from one sample in a study of T cells in narcolepsy. Repertoires were generated with immunoSEQ multiplex PCR, while TCRdb's copy carries only in-frame clones and drops some. The sample contains approximately 30,000 clones, roughly four fifths of which appear only once. The sample taken for sequencing was CD45RA- memory CD4+ T cells from PBMCs. The receptors stem from a human donor with narcolepsy. CDR3s include the opening cysteine and the closing phenylalanine or tryptophan. The D gene is left open where the match is weak. Size tells how often a clone was seen (once, few, many) or the class of an expanded clone, and some rows leave it out.

clone size: NA; V gene: TRBV5-1; D gene: NA; J gene: TRBJ2-1; CDR3 protein: CASSQTRGERNNEQFF; CDR3 DNA: TGCGCCAGCAGCCAAACCCGAGGGGAGCGAAACAATGAGCAGTTCTTC
clone size: NA; V gene: TRBV5-5; D gene: TRBD1; J gene: TRBJ2-7; CDR3 protein: CASSFGQAYEQYF; CDR3 DNA: TGTGCCAGCAGCTTTGGACAGGCCTACGAGCAGTACTTC
clone size: NA; V gene: TRBV5-4; D gene: NA; J gene: TRBJ1-2; CDR3 protein: CASSLIELGYGYTF; CDR3 DNA: TGTGCCAGCAGCTTGATAGAGCTAGGCTATGGCTACACCTTC
clone size: NA; V gene: TRBV12-1; D gene: NA; J gene: TRBJ1-5; CDR3 protein: CASSFGDGNQPQHF; CDR3 DNA: NA
clone size: NA; V gene: TRBV28; D gene: NA; J gene: TRBJ2-4; CDR3 protein: CASSPTGRAKNIQYF; CDR3 DNA: TGTGCCAGCAGTCCCACCGGAAGGGCCAAAAACATTCAGTACTTC
clone size: NA; V gene: TRBV6-5; D gene: NA; J gene: TRBJ1-5; CDR3 protein: CASSAHFTGQPQHF; CDR3 DNA: TGTGCCAGCAGTGCACATTTCACCGGGCAGCCCCAGCATTTT
clone size: few; V gene: TRBV10-1; D gene: NA; J gene: TRBJ2-1; CDR3 protein: CASSESRGPLFF; CDR3 DNA: TGCGCCAGCAGTGAGTCGCGGGGCCCTTTGTTCTTC
clone size: NA; V gene: TRBV5-1; D gene: NA; J gene: TRBJ2-2; CDR3 protein: CASSLALYGELFF; CDR3 DNA: TGCGCCAGCAGCTTGGCCCTATACGGGGAGCTGTTTTTT
clone size: NA; V gene: TRBV4-1; D gene: NA; J gene: TRBJ1-5; CDR3 protein: CASSRSGLANQPQHF; CDR3 DNA: TGCGCCAGCAGCCGCTCGGGACTGGCGAATCAGCCCCAGCATTTT
clone size: once; V gene: TRBV11-3; D gene: TRBD2; J gene: TRBJ2-5; CDR3 protein: CASSLGGGHQETQYF; CDR3 DNA: TGTGCCAGCAGCTTAGGCGGGGGGCACCAAGAGACCCAGTACTTC
clone size: medium-sized; V gene: TRBV11-2; D gene: NA; J gene: TRBJ1-1; CDR3 protein: CASSLLSGLAFF; CDR3 DNA: TGTGCCAGCAGCTTATTGTCAGGGTTGGCTTTCTTT
clone size: NA; V gene: TRBV19; D gene: NA; J gene: TRBJ1-2; CDR3 protein: CASSAPGPFLYGYTF; CDR3 DNA: TGTGCCAGTAGTGCACCGGGACCCTTCCTCTATGGCTACACCTTC
clone size: NA; V gene: TRBV5-1; D gene: TRBD1; J gene: TRBJ1-1; CDR3 protein: CASSLGTGAALF; CDR3 DNA: TGCGCCAGCAGCTTGGGGACAGGGGCGGCCTTATTT
clone size: NA; V gene: TRBV5-4; D gene: NA; J gene: TRBJ1-1; CDR3 protein: CASSLAQGARTEAFF; CDR3 DNA: TGTGCCAGCAGCTTGGCTCAAGGGGCGCGTACTGAAGCTTTCTTT
clone size: NA; V gene: TRBV29-1; D gene: NA; J gene: TRBJ2-1; CDR3 protein: CSVVDWNTNEQFF; CDR3 DNA: TGCAGCGTTGTCGACTGGAACACCAATGAGCAGTTCTTC
clone size: NA; V gene: TRBV9; D gene: TRBD2; J gene: TRBJ2-2; CDR3 protein: CASSPQLAAAGGELFF; CDR3 DNA: TGTGCCAGCAGCCCGCAACTAGCGGCAGCTGGGGGGGAGCTGTTTTTT
clone size: NA; V gene: TRBV5-4; D gene: TRBD1; J gene: TRBJ2-2; CDR3 protein: CASSPPGQANTGELFF; CDR3 DNA: TGTGCCAGCAGCCCCCCGGGACAGGCGAACACCGGGGAGCTGTTTTTT
clone size: once; V gene: TRBV15; D gene: NA; J gene: TRBJ1-2; CDR3 protein: CATSFGQGGGYTF; CDR3 DNA: TGTGCCACCAGCTTCGGGCAGGGAGGCGGCTACACCTTC
clone size: medium-sized; V gene: TRBV2; D gene: NA; J gene: TRBJ2-3; CDR3 protein: CASSLTTDTQYF; CDR3 DNA: TGTGCCAGCAGTTTAACCACAGATACGCAGTATTTT
clone size: NA; V gene: TRBV6-5; D gene: NA; J gene: TRBJ2-2; CDR3 protein: CASRAGQPTGELFF; CDR3 DNA: TGTGCCAGCAGGGCCGGACAGCCCACCGGGGAGCTGTTTTTT
clone size: NA; V gene: TRBV19; D gene: NA; J gene: TRBJ2-2; CDR3 protein: CASKLQGSGRELFF; CDR3 DNA: TGTGCCAGTAAACTTCAGGGCTCCGGCAGGGAGCTGTTTTTT
clone size: few; V gene: TRBV5-1; D gene: TRBD1; J gene: TRBJ2-7; CDR3 protein: CASSRDRGYEQYF; CDR3 DNA: TGCGCCAGCAGCCGGGACAGGGGTTACGAGCAGTACTTC
clone size: once; V gene: TRBV9; D gene: TRBD2; J gene: TRBJ2-5; CDR3 protein: CASSVDGSGGQETQYF; CDR3 DNA: TGTGCCAGCAGCGTAGACGGAAGCGGGGGTCAAGAGACCCAGTACTTC
clone size: NA; V gene: TRBV4-2; D gene: NA; J gene: TRBJ1-2; CDR3 protein: CASSQLVGYGYTF; CDR3 DNA: TGTGCCAGCAGCCAACTAGTCGGGTATGGCTACACCTTC
clone size: NA; V gene: TRBV30; D gene: NA; J gene: TRBJ1-5; CDR3 protein: CAWSRGFDQPQHF; CDR3 DNA: TGTGCCTGGTCCAGGGGATTCGATCAGCCCCAGCATTTT
clone size: NA; V gene: TRBV7-3; D gene: NA; J gene: TRBJ1-2; CDR3 protein: CASSPPRGAYTF; CDR3 DNA: TGTGCCAGCAGCCCCCCCAGGGGTGCCTACACCTTC
clone size: NA; V gene: TRBV5-4; D gene: TRBD2; J gene: TRBJ2-5; CDR3 protein: CASSLDAGGAREQYF; CDR3 DNA: TGTGCCAGCAGCTTGGACGCGGGAGGTGCGCGAGAGCAGTACTTC
clone size: NA; V gene: TRBV11-2; D gene: NA; J gene: TRBJ2-5; CDR3 protein: CASSLRPQETQYF; CDR3 DNA: TGTGCCAGCAGCCTCCGGCCCCAAGAGACCCAGTACTTC
clone size: once; V gene: TRBV29-1; D gene: TRBD2; J gene: TRBJ2-1; CDR3 protein: CSAGTSGGMVF; CDR3 DNA: TGCAGCGCCGGGACTAGCGGGGGGATGGTCTTC
clone size: NA; V gene: TRBV11-2; D gene: TRBD2; J gene: TRBJ2-1; CDR3 protein: CASSLGGLAEGSWFF; CDR3 DNA: TGTGCCAGCAGCTTAGGGGGCCTAGCGGAAGGTTCGTGGTTCTTC